The clone carrying this T cell receptor (beta chain) has a handful of counts. As yet, its antigen is unknown. This entry belongs to a study of response to subunit inactivated influenza vaccine. Study-wide results and caveats: T cells newly recruited by each seasonal influenza vaccination are few, the authors suggested.

TCRdb re-derived calls from the RT-PCR reads in MiXCR, one entry per CDR3 protein. This table holds around 850,000 distinct CDR3 sequences, roughly 20% found once. CDR3 length: 14 residues. Trimming cost V 10 bases and J 2 bases, with 17 bases left between them. Germline V gene sequence: CDR1 MNHNS, CDR2 SASEGT. The specimen comprised PBMCs from blood, sampled 5 days after vaccination. The rearrangement joins TRBV6-1 to TRBJ2-5; the D is unclear. The sequence came from a man between 45 and 60 years old who received an inactivated influenza vaccine. The CDR3, as DNA: TGTGCCACCAAGAAGACGATGGATCAAGAGACCCAGTACTTC. Its protein is CATKKTMDQETQYF.